The TCR beta chain described here comes from a study of early stage breast cancer tumors. Across the whole study: About 80% of the 16 invasive tumors were ER+, PR+ and HER2-.

This CDR3 region has 15 residues. The V gene's germline CDR1 is LNHDA and CDR2 SQIVND (reference sequence). Whole-study results and caveats: Tumor and normal breast were distinguished via blood comparison in about 90% of the 16 patients.

Clones were read by immunoSEQ multiplex PCR, and TCRdb kept only the in-frame ones, dropping some. The table includes about 72,000 clones, roughly three quarters detected once. Concerning this clone itself: Its target is unknown. At one boundary the junction diverges from the germline segment, which might be a read error. Other DNA sequences from this sample encode an identical CDR3 as well.

This clonotype originated in a person aged 55 to 70 with breast cancer. This chain joins TRBV19 and TRBJ1-2; a possible D gene is TRBD1 (5 bases). The sequenced sample consisted of blood. The CDR3 DNA follows: TGTGCTAGTAGTATGAATTCGCCAGGGCGCCATGGCTACACCTTC. Amino acid sequence: CASSMNSPGRHGYTF.